Below are 32 T cell receptor beta chains sequenced from a single sample in a study of cytomegalovirus exposure and HLA in healthy donors. Use of 60 Vbeta and 13 Jbeta primers characterized the PCR. The table came from immunoSEQ multiplex PCR; TCRdb's copy has only in-frame clones and leaves some out. The sample includes some 120,000 clones, roughly two thirds seen only once; the top ten take 1.6%. The sample comprised PBMCs. The receptors stem from a man aged 25 to 45 in good health and CMV-seropositive.

As DNA, the CDR3 is TGTGCCAGTAGTCAACTGGGGCAGGGGGCTGGCTACACCTTC. It specifies CASSQLGQGAGYTF. V usage is TRBV27 and J usage is TRBJ1-2, with 8 bases aligning to TRBD1. With 9 bases clipped from V and 7 bases from J, the junction kept 13 bases outside the gene matches. Per germline, CDR1 MNHEY and CDR2 SMNVEV (reference sequence). The CDR3 spans 14 residues.

This clone was seen more than once but under ten times. The chain has TRBV6-5 and TRBJ2-1; maybe TRBD2 (6 bases). This CDR3 is 16 amino acids long. The V end lost 0 bases, the J end lost 8 bases, and 17 bases lay between the germline ends. The germline V gene encodes CDR1 MNHEY and CDR2 SVGAGI. CDR3 sequence: CASSYSLARVTDEQFF. DNA of the CDR3: TGTGCCAGCAGTTACTCCCTAGCGCGGGTCACAGATGAGCAGTTCTTC.

This rearrangement joins TRBV6-1 to TRBJ2-7, with TRBD1 matching 11 bases. The CDR3 runs to 15 residues. CDR1 MNHNS and CDR2 SASEGT come from the germline V gene. J was trimmed by 3 bases and V by 7 bases; bases with no gene match: 8. CDR3 in amino acids: CASIPRTGGVYEQYF. The DNA of the CDR3 is TGTGCCAGCATCCCGAGGACAGGGGGCGTCTACGAGCAGTACTTC.

The J gene is TRBJ2-7, the V gene TRBV6-6; no clear D gene. Trimming cost V 3 bases and J 0 bases, with 6 bases left between them. Germline V gene sequence: CDR1 MNHNY, CDR2 SVGAGI (reference sequence). The CDR3 is made up of 13 amino acids. Here the CDR3 reads CASSYAGSYEQYF. CDR3 in DNA: TGTGCCAGCAGTTATGCAGGCTCCTACGAGCAGTACTTC.

The chain employs TRBV13 and TRBJ2-7; 7 nucleotides line up with TRBD1. Germline V gene lookup returns CDR1 PRHDT and CDR2 FYEKMQ (reference sequence). The CDR3 is made up of 13 amino acids. The ends lost 3 bases at V and 4 bases at J; junction bases unmatched: 3. The CDR3 loop is CASSFPGGYEQYF. CDR3 DNA: TGTGCCAGCAGCTTCCCAGGGGGATACGAGCAGTACTTC. Using reference TRBV13 and TRBJ2-7 for the parts outside the CDR3, the full variable domain is AAGVIQSPRHLIKEKRETATLKCYPIPRHDTVYWYQQGPGQDPQFLISFYEKMQSDKGSIPDRFSAQQFSDYHSELNMSSLELGDSALYFCASSFPGGYEQYFGPGTRLTVT.

The chain combines TRBV5-1 with TRBJ2-2; 7 bases line up with TRBD2. Germline-derived CDR1 and CDR2 are SGHRS and YFSETQ. Trimming at V came to 0 bases and at J to 3 bases, leaving 5 bases not matched to a gene. The CDR3 loop spans 16 amino acids. For the CDR3, the DNA is TGCGCCAGCAGCTTGGGATCTAGCGGCGACACCGGGGAGCTGTTTTTT. Encoded protein: CASSLGSSGDTGELFF.

DNA for the CDR3: TGTGCCAGCAGCGCGAACTACAGGCAAGAGACCCAGTACTTC. Its translation: CASSANYRQETQYF. The chain combines TRBV9 with TRBJ2-5; D might be TRBD1 (5 bases). The germline gives CDR1 SGDLS, CDR2 YYNGEE. The CDR3 extends over 14 amino acids. Trimming took 3 bases from V and 2 from J, leaving 11 bases between them. The variable domain in full, with the rest retrieved from reference TRBV9 and TRBJ2-5, is DSGVTQTPKHLITATGQRVTLRCSPRSGDLSVYWYQQSLDQGLQFLIQYYNGEERAKGNILERFSAQQFPDLHSELNLSSLELGDSALYFCASSANYRQETQYFGPGTRLLVL.

The chain links TRBV28 to TRBJ2-7; 7 bases are a match to TRBD2. V lost 5 bases to trimming and J lost 2 bases; unmatched junction nucleotides: 12. This CDR3 contains 16 residues. The germline gives CDR1 MDHEN, CDR2 SYDVKM. For the CDR3, the DNA is TGTGCCAGCAGTGCATCCAATAGCGGGTCCACCTACGAGCAGTACTTC. Translation: CASSASNSGSTYEQYF.

Only a few counts were recorded for this clone. The rearrangement links TRBV2 to TRBJ1-4; the D is unclear. Germline CDR1 SNHLY, CDR2 FYNNEI. The CDR3 contains 12 residues. Between the trimmed V and J ends, which lost 6 bases and 8 bases, there was a span of 10 bases. CDR3 nucleotide sequence: TGTGCCAGCAGGAGGTTTGAAGAAAAACTGTTTTTT. Its protein is CASRRFEEKLFF.

The rearrangement uses TRBV5-1 and TRBJ2-5, with D perhaps matching TRBD1 (6 bases). The CDR3 length is 15 residues. CDR1 is SGHRS and CDR2 is YFSETQ in the germline V gene. The V end was cut by 3 bases, the J end by 5 bases, with 17 bases between. The DNA for the CDR3 is TGCGCCAGCAGCTCTGTACAGGGTCCCCGGGAGACCCAGTACTTC. Its protein is CASSSVQGPRETQYF.

This sequence joins TRBV2 and TRBJ2-7, with D maybe TRBD1 (5 bases). This CDR3 has 11 amino acids. Germline V gene sequence: CDR1 SNHLY, CDR2 FYNNEI. V lost 7 bases to trimming and J lost 7 bases, with 11 bases between them. CDR3 loop: CASTSGIEQYF. The CDR3 bases are TGTGCCAGCACATCAGGGATAGAGCAGTACTTC.

The chain carries TRBV19 and TRBJ1-4; 8 nucleotides match TRBD1. This CDR3 region has 14 residues. V dropped 9 bases and J dropped 8; count of bases not matched to a gene: 11. The germline V gene has CDR1 LNHDA and CDR2 SQIVND (reference sequence). The CDR3: CASDSGQAEEKLFF. As DNA, the CDR3 is TGTGCCAGCGACTCGGGACAGGCGGAGGAAAAACTGTTTTTT. Complete variable domain (other parts from reference TRBV19 and TRBJ1-4): DGGITQSPKYLFRKEGQNVTLSCEQNLNHDAMYWYRQDPGQGLRLIYYSQIVNDFQKGDIAEGYSVSREKKESFPLTVTSAQKNPTAFYLCASDSGQAEEKLFFGSGTQLSVL.

The chain uses TRBV10-3 and TRBJ2-7; 9 bases fit TRBD1. The trim removed 6 bases at V and 6 bases at J, leaving 9 bases unmatched. This CDR3 is built from 14 residues. Germline CDR1 and CDR2: ENHRY and SYGVKD. CDR3 loop: CAIRAGTGSPEQYF. The CDR3 nucleotides are TGTGCCATCAGGGCAGGGACAGGGAGCCCCGAGCAGTACTTC.

This chain uses TRBV4-3 with TRBJ2-2, with 7 bases lining up with TRBD1. The length of the CDR3 is 16 residues. J lost 3 bases, V lost 1 base, and 5 bases had no gene match. CDR1 is LGHNA, CDR2 YSLEER, per germline. The CDR3 DNA sequence: TGCGCCAGCAGCCAAGTGACAGGGTCGTACACCGGGGAGCTGTTTTTT. Translated, it gives CASSQVTGSYTGELFF.

This chain links TRBV19 with TRBJ1-5, with TRBD1 matching 9 bases. From germline, CDR1 is LNHDA and CDR2 SQIVND (reference sequence). V lost 6 bases, J lost 2 bases, and 8 bases stayed unmatched. This CDR3 spans 16 amino acids. The CDR3 bases are TGTGCCAGTAGGCGGACAGGGGTAGGTGGCAATCAGCCCCAGCATTTT. It specifies CASRRTGVGGNQPQHF.

This clone has a single count. The rearrangement links TRBV5-1 to TRBJ1-2, with TRBD1 matching 7 bases. V shed 7 bases, J shed 8 bases, and the junction held 14 bases outside the gene matches. The V gene's germline CDR1 is SGHRS and CDR2 YFSETQ. The length of the CDR3 is 14 residues. CDR3: CASRSGQTYRGYTF. The CDR3, as DNA: TGCGCCAGCCGGTCGGGACAGACATATCGCGGCTACACCTTC.

This chain links TRBV27 with TRBJ2-3, with TRBD1 matching over 8 bases. Germline lookup yields CDR1 MNHEY and CDR2 SMNVEV (reference sequence). V trimming: 2 bases; J trimming: 3 bases; junction bases outside the gene matches: 4. The CDR3 runs to 15 residues. Here the CDR3 DNA reads TGTGCCAGCAGTTTACGGGACAGGCGGACAGATACGCAGTATTTT. Its translation is CASSLRDRRTDTQYF.

The chain couples TRBV2 to TRBJ1-2; possibly TRBD1 for D (6 bases). The CDR3 sequence is 13 residues long. V was pared by 6 bases and J by 12 bases, with 20 bases between. From germline, CDR1 is SNHLY and CDR2 FYNNEI. The CDR3 here is CASSPIQGGPHTF. Written as DNA, the CDR3 is TGTGCCAGCAGCCCTATACAGGGCGGCCCGCACACCTTC.

The genes are TRBV7-9 and TRBJ1-3; the D gene is possibly TRBD1 (5 bases). Deletions cut 1 base from V and 7 bases from J, with 5 bases between. This CDR3 has 12 residues. Germline values: CDR1 SEHNR, CDR2 FQNEAQ (reference sequence). The CDR3 DNA reads as TGTGCCAGCAGCTTAGACAGGAACACCATATATTTT. Protein product: CASSLDRNTIYF.

This sequence joins TRBV6-1 and TRBJ1-3; 8 nucleotides match TRBD1. The CDR3 is 16 residues long. Trimming cost V 3 bases and J 3 bases; bases outside gene matches: 7. CDR1 and CDR2 from the germline V gene are MNHNS and SASEGT. CDR3 protein: CASSDKAGGYGNTIYF. In DNA, the CDR3 is TGTGCCAGCAGTGATAAGGCAGGGGGCTATGGAAACACCATATATTTT.

The rearrangement links TRBV5-1 to TRBJ2-1; 10 positions agree with TRBD1. Germline V gene sequence: CDR1 SGHRS, CDR2 YFSETQ. CDR3 length: 15 amino acids. The J segment lost 6 bases and the V segment lost 1 base, leaving 4 bases of the junction unmatched. The CDR3 region is CASSLSGQGPNEQFF. The CDR3 DNA reads TGCGCCAGCAGCTTGTCGGGACAGGGGCCCAATGAGCAGTTCTTC.

This clone was counted a single time. This chain joins TRBV6-1 and TRBJ2-7; 8 bases align to TRBD1. CDR1 MNHNS and CDR2 SASEGT come from the germline V gene. CDR3 length: 13 amino acids. V gave up 5 bases and J gave up 5 bases; unmatched junction bases: 5. The CDR3 spells CASSRTGLDEQYF. DNA for the CDR3: TGTGCCAGCAGTAGGACAGGGCTCGACGAGCAGTACTTC.

In nucleotides, the CDR3 is TGTGCCAGCAGCCACTTACAGGGGAGGATCGAGCAGTACTTC. Translating it yields CASSHLQGRIEQYF. J is TRBJ2-7 and V is TRBV14; the D gene is possibly TRBD1 (7 bases). Germline CDR1 is SGHDN and CDR2 is FVKESK. The CDR3 spans 14 residues. The ends were cut back, 3 bases at V and 6 bases at J, with 15 bases in the middle.

This clone was picked up one time. CDR3 DNA sequence: TGTGCCAGCAGCTTGACGGGGTCGGGGGAGACCCAGTACTTC. This encodes CASSLTGSGETQYF. The V call is TRBV7-3, the J call TRBJ2-5, with D perhaps matching TRBD2 (5 bases). CDR1 SGHTA and CDR2 FQGTGA come from the germline V gene. Trimming took off 3 bases at V and 5 bases at J, with 13 bases between the two ends. This CDR3 is built from 14 residues. Looking up the rest from reference TRBV7-3 and TRBJ2-5 gives the full variable domain: GAGVSQTPSNKVTEKGKYVELRCDPISGHTALYWYRQSLGQGPEFLIYFQGTGAADDSGLPNDRFFAVRPEGSVSTLKIQRTERGDSAVYLCASSLTGSGETQYFGPGTRLLVL.

J is TRBJ2-5 and V is TRBV28; TRBD1 matches at 8 bases. The V and J ends lost 8 bases and 11 bases, in that order; junction bases with no gene match: 19. Germline V lookup: CDR1 MDHEN, CDR2 SYDVKM. This CDR3 region has 15 residues. The CDR3 DNA reads as TGTGCCAGCGACACGGCTCGGACAGGGAGACAGGAGCAGTACTTC. Translating gives CASDTARTGRQEQYF.

The chain is built from TRBV28 and TRBJ2-3; TRBD2 matches 12 bases. The CDR3 is 14 residues long. Looked up from germline, CDR1 is MDHEN and CDR2 is SYDVKM. Trimming at V came to 5 bases and at J to 4 bases, leaving 1 base not matched to a gene. The CDR3 DNA sequence: TGTGCCAGCAGTGCTAGCGGGAGGGCAGATACGCAGTATTTT. As protein: CASSASGRADTQYF.

This clone was detected a few times. The rearrangement uses TRBV9 and TRBJ1-1; TRBD1 aligns across 8 bases. Germline V gene sequence: CDR1 SGDLS, CDR2 YYNGEE. The junction had 5 bases not matched to a gene; V was cut back by 3 bases and J by 1 base. The CDR3 length is 15 residues. CDR3 bases: TGTGCCAGCAGCGGGGGGGGGACAGGGAACACTGAAGCTTTCTTT. This translates into CASSGGGTGNTEAFF.

The chain joins TRBV28 to TRBJ2-7; no firm D call. CDR3 length: 12 residues. Trimming took off 5 bases at V and 3 bases at J, with 8 bases between the two ends. The germline V gene encodes CDR1 MDHEN and CDR2 SYDVKM. CDR3 nucleotides: TGTGCCAGCAGTCTCACCTACTACGAGCAGTACTTC. Encoded protein: CASSLTYYEQYF.

In this sample, this clone turned up a few times. The chain is built from TRBV7-9 and TRBJ1-3; D is ambiguous. Germline lookup yields CDR1 SEHNR and CDR2 FQNEAQ (reference sequence). V shed 5 bases and J shed 4 bases, with 9 bases lying between them. The CDR3 runs to 13 residues. DNA of the CDR3: TGTGCCAGCAGCGCCACTCGGGGAAACACCATATATTTT. Residues: CASSATRGNTIYF.

The V and J genes are TRBV28 and TRBJ2-7, with TRBD2 identical over 12 bases. The trim removed 2 bases at V and 2 bases at J, leaving 10 bases unmatched. Germline values: CDR1 MDHEN, CDR2 SYDVKM. CDR3 length: 18 amino acids. The CDR3 DNA follows: TGTGCCAGCAGTTTAGATCGACTAGCGGGAGAACTTACCTACGAGCAGTACTTC. Translating it yields CASSLDRLAGELTYEQYF. The whole variable domain, remainder taken from reference TRBV28 and TRBJ2-7, is DVKVTQSSRYLVKRTGEKVFLECVQDMDHENMFWYRQDPGLGLRLIYFSYDVKMKEKGDIPEGYSVSREKKERFSLILESASTNQTSMYLCASSLDRLAGELTYEQYFGPGTRLTVT.

The sample holds a few counts of this clone. This sequence joins TRBV19 and TRBJ2-5, with 11 bases that match TRBD2. The CDR3 spans 16 residues. J was trimmed by 4 bases and V by 4 bases; bases with no gene match: 8. CDR1 LNHDA and CDR2 SQIVND come from the germline V gene (reference sequence). DNA for the CDR3: TGTGCCAGTAGTAGCCAACTAGCGGGAGATCGAGAGACCCAGTACTTC. It encodes CASSSQLAGDRETQYF.

This clone was counted a few times. Here the CDR3 reads CASSFGLNGEQYF. DNA of the CDR3: TGTGCCAGCAGTTTCGGACTTAACGGCGAGCAGTACTTC. J is TRBJ2-7 and V is TRBV27, with a possible D match to TRBD2 (5 bases). This CDR3 region has 13 residues. Per the germline V gene, CDR1 is MNHEY and CDR2 is SMNVEV (reference sequence). V was clipped by 3 bases and J by 6 bases, with 12 bases between them.